This T cell receptor (beta chain) was retrieved from a study of T cells in tuberculosis (dated by TCRdb to the late 2010s). Background on the whole study: In the study, CD1B tetramers and high-throughput TCR immunosequencing were combined to characterize T cells specific for the mycobacterial lipid antigen glucose monomycolate (GMM). With 10 to 11 people per group, a South African clinical cohort compared IGRA-negative adolescents, IGRA-positive adolescents with latent tuberculosis, and adults with active tuberculosis. The paper's findings and limits, for the study overall: Clinical samples were selected based on the availability of cryopreserved specimens, with adults included as active tuberculosis cases and adolescents included as controls. Active tuberculosis TCR-alpha repertoires showed smaller mean NN-distances to GMM-specific TCRs than IGRA-negative controls, suggesting clonal expansion of these TCRs. Using GEM motif frequencies, a classifier achieved about 70% accuracy, whereas a classifier built on the diverse GMM-specific repertoire got to approximately 90% accuracy (AUROC approximately 0.93). The smaller NN-distances were partly driven by shorter CDR3-alpha lengths in active tuberculosis patients, and the difference for TCR-beta did not reach statistical significance.

CDR1 and CDR2, per the germline V gene (reference sequence), are GTSNPN and SVGIG. V is clipped by 8 bases and J by 8 bases, and the sequence between their germline boundaries is 18 bases long. From the cysteine through the phenylalanine, the CDR3 covers 13 amino acids. The entry retains the CDR3 DNA only, 39 bases that are in frame from base 1. At study entry, a tuberculin skin test and the QuantiFERON-TB GOLD In-Tube IGRA were used to screen adolescents for latent tuberculosis infection. Unsorted cryopreserved PBMC were immunosequenced, covering on average around 94,000 T cells per clinical donor. Eleven high schools in the Worcester region of the Western Cape, South Africa, served as enrollment sites for adolescents aged 12 to 18 years. About 10 M. tuberculosis-infected adolescents and some ten uninfected adolescents, matched for age and sex, were selected. Adolescent PBMC were isolated from freshly drawn heparinized blood by density centrifugation and cryopreserved.

TCR libraries were generated with the immunoSEQ multiplex PCR assay, using TCR-beta and/or TCR-alpha/delta assays for each sample. The amplified TCR libraries were sequenced on the Illumina high-throughput platform. From the authors' description of their analysis: Clustering and dimensionality reduction relied on pairwise TCRdist distances among GMM-specific receptors from T cells that were either sorted ex vivo or expanded in vitro. Each clinical repertoire was scored by mean NN-distance, the average TCRdist to the nearest 10% of tetramer-positive reference sequences. GEM TCR motif frequency was calculated as the fraction of unique TCRs that matched known GEM sequences by V/J usage and CDR3 length. Active tuberculosis was classified by linear discriminant analysis with leave-one-out cross-validation, implemented in scikit-learn. Imported from immuneACCESS, the table was reduced by TCRdb to in-frame sequences with V and J called. These copies leave out some clones; in studies compared against another copy, an unresolved V gene accounts for under half, and the cause of the remainder is not known. The D gene and trimming were derived from the DNA, and the V and J assignments and clone size from that table. Present in this sample are about 24,000 clones, over 95% of which were seen just once. The ten top clones hold less than 10% of the sample.

With respect to this clone: The target of this receptor is not known. No qualities accompany the bases; no much larger clone lies one base away.

The rearrangement combines TRBV30 with TRBJ1-4; no D gene can be assigned with confidence. The material sequenced was PBMCs. The receptor was derived from a donor between 10 and 35 years old with latent tuberculosis or without tuberculosis infection. The CDR3 has the sequence CAADLLRGEKLFF. The nucleotides are TGTGCCGCAGACCTTCTCCGCGGGGAAAAACTGTTTTTT. The variable domain in full, with residues beyond the CDR3 obtained from the reference TRBV30 and TRBJ1-4 genes, is SQTIHQWPATLVQPVGSPLSLECTVEGTSNPNLYWYRQAAGRGLQLLFYSVGIGQISSEVPQNLSASRPQDRQFILSSKKLLLSDSGFYLCAADLLRGEKLFFGSGTQLSVL.